The following is a T cell receptor beta chain sequence with its context. The data derive from a study of cytomegalovirus exposure and HLA in healthy donors. Looking at the study overall: The 90 to 150 validation repertoires used the same platform as the approximately 620 first-cohort repertoires (as reported by a later analysis).

The CDR3 contains 12 residues. Between the trimmed V and J ends, which lost 1 base and 8 bases, there was a span of 8 bases. CDR1 and CDR2 from the germline V gene are SGHVS and FQNEAQ. Some clones are missing from TCRdb's copy, which holds only in-frame ones; the method was immunoSEQ multiplex PCR. The sample lists 150,000 to 200,000 clones, 86% occurring once. Source material: PBMCs. The rearrangement links TRBV7-8 to TRBJ1-2; D ambiguous. This sequence was found in a young woman in good health and CMV-seronegative. The CDR3 loop reads CASSLVSEGYTF. The DNA for the CDR3 is TGTGCCAGCAGCTTAGTGAGTGAAGGCTACACCTTC.